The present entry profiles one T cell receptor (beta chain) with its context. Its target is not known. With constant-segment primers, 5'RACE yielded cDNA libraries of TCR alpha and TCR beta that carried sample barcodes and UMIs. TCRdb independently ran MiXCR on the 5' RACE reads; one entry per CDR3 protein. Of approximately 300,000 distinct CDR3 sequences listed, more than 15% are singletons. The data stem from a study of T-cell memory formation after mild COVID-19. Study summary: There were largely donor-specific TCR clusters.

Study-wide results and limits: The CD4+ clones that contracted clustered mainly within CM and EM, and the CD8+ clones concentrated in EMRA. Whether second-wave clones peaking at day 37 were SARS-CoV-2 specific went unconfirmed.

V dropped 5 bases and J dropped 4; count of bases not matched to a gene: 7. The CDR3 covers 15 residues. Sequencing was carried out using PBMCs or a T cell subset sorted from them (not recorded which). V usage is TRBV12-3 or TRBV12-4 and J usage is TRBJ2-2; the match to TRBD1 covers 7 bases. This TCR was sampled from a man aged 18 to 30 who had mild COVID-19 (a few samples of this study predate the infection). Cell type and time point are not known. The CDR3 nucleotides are TGTGCCAGCAGTCAACAGGGGTGGGTCACCGGGGAGCTGTTTTTT. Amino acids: CASSQQGWVTGELFF.